The present TCR beta chain was sequenced within a study of lymphopenia after photon versus proton radiotherapy. Clones were sequenced by immunoSEQ multiplex PCR, and TCRdb holds only the in-frame ones, with some missing. Of fewer than 25,000 clones detected, over 90% appear once; the ten largest clones hold almost 9.5%. Germline values: CDR1 MDHEN, CDR2 SYDVKM. The CDR3 contains 18 residues. V lost 6 bases and J lost 5; bases outside the gene matches: 21. Material: peripheral blood, obtained from a patient treated with proton-based radiotherapy. The clonotype comes from a woman aged 65 to 85 with pancreatic cancer. Some clones in this sample may be carry-over from other donors' samples. The chain combines TRBV28 with TRBJ2-5; 7 bases align to TRBD1. The CDR3: CASRLRGQSRGIGETQYF. The CDR3 DNA reads TGTGCCAGCAGATTGAGGGGACAGTCTCGGGGTATCGGGGAGACCCAGTACTTC.